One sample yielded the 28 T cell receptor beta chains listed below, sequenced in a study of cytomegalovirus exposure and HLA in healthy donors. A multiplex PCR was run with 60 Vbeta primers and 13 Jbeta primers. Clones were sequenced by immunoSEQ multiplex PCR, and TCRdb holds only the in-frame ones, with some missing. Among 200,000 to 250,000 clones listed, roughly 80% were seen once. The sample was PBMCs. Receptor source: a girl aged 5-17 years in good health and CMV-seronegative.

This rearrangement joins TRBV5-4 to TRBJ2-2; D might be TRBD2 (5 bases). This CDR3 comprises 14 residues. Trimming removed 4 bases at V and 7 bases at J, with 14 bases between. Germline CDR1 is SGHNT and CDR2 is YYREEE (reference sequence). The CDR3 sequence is CASSRDLAVGELFF. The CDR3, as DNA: TGTGCCAGCAGCAGGGATCTAGCTGTCGGGGAGCTGTTTTTT.

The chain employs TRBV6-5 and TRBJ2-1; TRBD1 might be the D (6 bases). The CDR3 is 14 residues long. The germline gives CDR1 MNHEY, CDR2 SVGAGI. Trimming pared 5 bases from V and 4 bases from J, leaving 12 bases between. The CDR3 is CASSGQDRYNEQFF. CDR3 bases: TGTGCCAGCAGTGGTCAGGACAGATACAATGAGCAGTTCTTC.

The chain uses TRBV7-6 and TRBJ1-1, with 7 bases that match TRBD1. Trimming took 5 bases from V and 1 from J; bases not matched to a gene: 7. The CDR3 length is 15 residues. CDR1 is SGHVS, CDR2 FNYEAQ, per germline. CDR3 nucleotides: TGTGCCAGCAGCCTAAGGGACAGCGAGAACACTGAAGCTTTCTTT. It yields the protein CASSLRDSENTEAFF.

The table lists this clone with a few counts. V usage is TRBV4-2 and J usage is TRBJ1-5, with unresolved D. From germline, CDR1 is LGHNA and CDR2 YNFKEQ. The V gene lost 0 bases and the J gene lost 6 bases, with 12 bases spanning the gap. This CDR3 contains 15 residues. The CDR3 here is CASSQDGQVSQPQHF. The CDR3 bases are TGTGCCAGCAGCCAAGATGGGCAGGTCAGTCAGCCCCAGCATTTT.

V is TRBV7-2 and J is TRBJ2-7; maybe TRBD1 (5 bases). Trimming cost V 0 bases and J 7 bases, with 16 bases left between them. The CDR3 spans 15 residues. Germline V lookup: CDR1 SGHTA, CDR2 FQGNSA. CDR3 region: CASSLAGPRSGEQYF. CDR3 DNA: TGTGCCAGCAGCTTAGCGGGTCCTAGGTCAGGGGAGCAGTACTTC.

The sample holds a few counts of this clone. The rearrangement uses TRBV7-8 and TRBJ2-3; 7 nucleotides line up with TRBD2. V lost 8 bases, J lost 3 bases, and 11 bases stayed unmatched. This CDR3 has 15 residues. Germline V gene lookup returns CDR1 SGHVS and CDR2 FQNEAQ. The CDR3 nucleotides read TGTGCCAGCTCCCTGAGGTGGGACTATACAGATACGCAGTATTTT. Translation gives CASSLRWDYTDTQYF.

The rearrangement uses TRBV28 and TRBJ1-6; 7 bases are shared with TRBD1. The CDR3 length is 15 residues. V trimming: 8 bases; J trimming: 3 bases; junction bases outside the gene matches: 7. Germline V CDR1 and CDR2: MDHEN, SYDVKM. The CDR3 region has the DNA TGTGCCAGCGCCCTGAGGGACAGCTATAATTCACCCCTCCACTTT. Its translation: CASALRDSYNSPLHF.

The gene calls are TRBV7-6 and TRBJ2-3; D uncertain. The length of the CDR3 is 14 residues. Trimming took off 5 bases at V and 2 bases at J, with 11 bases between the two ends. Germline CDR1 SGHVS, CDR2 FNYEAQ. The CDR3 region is CASSRVPNTDTQYF. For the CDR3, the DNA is TGTGCCAGCAGCCGGGTCCCCAACACAGATACGCAGTATTTT. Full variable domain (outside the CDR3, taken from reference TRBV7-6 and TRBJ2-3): GAGVSQSPRYKVTKRGQDVALRCDPISGHVSLYWYRQALGQGPEFLTYFNYEAQQDKSGLPNDRFSAERPEGSISTLTIQRTEQRDSAMYRCASSRVPNTDTQYFGPGTRLTVL.

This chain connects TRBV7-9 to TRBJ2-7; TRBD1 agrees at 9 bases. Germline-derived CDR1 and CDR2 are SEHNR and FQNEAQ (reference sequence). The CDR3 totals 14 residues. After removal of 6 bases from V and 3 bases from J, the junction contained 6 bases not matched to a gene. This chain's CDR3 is CASSPKGQGYEQYF. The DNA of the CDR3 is TGTGCCAGCAGTCCGAAGGGACAGGGCTACGAGCAGTACTTC.

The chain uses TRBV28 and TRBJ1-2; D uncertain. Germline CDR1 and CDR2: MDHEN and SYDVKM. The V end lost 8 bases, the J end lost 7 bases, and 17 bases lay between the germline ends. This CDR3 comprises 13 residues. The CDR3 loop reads CASGGPISGGYTF. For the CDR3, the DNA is TGTGCCAGCGGAGGGCCCATTTCGGGTGGCTACACCTTC.

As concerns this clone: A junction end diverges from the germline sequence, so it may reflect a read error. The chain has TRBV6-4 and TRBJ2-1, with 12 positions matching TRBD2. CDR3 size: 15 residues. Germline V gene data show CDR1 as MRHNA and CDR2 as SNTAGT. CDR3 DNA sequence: TGTGCCAGCAGCGGGCTAGCGGGGGGGTACAGTGAGCAGTTCTTC. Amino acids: CASSGLAGGYSEQFF.

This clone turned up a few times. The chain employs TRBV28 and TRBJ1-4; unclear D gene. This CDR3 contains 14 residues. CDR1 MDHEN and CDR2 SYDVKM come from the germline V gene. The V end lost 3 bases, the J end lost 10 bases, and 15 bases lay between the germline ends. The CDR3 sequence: CASSFEAEVVKLFF. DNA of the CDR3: TGTGCCAGCAGTTTCGAGGCAGAGGTGGTAAAACTGTTTTTT.

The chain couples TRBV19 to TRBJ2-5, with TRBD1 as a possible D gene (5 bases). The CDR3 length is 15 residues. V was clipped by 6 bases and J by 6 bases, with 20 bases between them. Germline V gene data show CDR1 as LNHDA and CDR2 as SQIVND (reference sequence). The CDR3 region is CASSPPPWQGKTQYF. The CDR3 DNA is TGTGCCAGTAGCCCCCCCCCGTGGCAGGGAAAGACCCAGTACTTC. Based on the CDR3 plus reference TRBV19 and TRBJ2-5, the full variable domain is DGGITQSPKYLFRKEGQNVTLSCEQNLNHDAMYWYRQDPGQGLRLIYYSQIVNDFQKGDIAEGYSVSREKKESFPLTVTSAQKNPTAFYLCASSPPPWQGKTQYFGPGTRLLVL.

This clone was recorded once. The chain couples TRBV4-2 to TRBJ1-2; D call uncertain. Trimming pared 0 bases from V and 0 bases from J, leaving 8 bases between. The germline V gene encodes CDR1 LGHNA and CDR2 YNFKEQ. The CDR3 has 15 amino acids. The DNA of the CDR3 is TGTGCCAGCAGCCAAGATGCGGGCCCTAACTATGGCTACACCTTC. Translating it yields CASSQDAGPNYGYTF.

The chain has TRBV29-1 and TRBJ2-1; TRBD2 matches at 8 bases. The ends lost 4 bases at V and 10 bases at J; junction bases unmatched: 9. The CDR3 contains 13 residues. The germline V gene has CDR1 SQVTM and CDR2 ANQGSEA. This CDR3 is CSVGTGGPGEQFF. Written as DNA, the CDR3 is TGCAGCGTTGGGACGGGAGGGCCTGGCGAGCAGTTCTTC.

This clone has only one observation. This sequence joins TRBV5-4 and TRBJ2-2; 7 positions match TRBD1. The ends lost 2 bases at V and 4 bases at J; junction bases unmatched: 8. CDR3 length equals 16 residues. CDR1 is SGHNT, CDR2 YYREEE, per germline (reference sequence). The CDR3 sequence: CASSLPTGLVTGELFF. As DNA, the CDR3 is TGTGCCAGCAGCTTACCGACAGGGTTGGTCACCGGGGAGCTGTTTTTT.

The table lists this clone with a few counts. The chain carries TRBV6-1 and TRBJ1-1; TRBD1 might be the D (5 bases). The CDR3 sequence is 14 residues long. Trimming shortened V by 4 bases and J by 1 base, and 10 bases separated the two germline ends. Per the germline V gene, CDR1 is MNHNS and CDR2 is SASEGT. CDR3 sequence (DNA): TGTGCCAGCAGTGCCTCCGGGGGGAACACTGAAGCTTTCTTT. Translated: CASSASGGNTEAFF.

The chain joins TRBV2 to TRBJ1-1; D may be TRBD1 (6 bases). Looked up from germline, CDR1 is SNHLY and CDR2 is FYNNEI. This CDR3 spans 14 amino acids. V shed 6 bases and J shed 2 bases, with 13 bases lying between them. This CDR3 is CASRVRGVNTEAFF. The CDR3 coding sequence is TGTGCCAGCAGAGTCAGGGGCGTAAACACTGAAGCTTTCTTT.

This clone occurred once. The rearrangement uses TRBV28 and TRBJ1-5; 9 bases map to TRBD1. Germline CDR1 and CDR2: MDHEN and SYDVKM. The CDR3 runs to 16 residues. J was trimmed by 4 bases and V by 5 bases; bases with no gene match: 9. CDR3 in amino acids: CASSLSGQGVNQPQHF. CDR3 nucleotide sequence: TGTGCCAGCAGTCTATCGGGACAGGGTGTTAATCAGCCCCAGCATTTT.

The CDR3 DNA follows: TGTGCCAGCAGGGGACTAGCGGATTACAATGAGCAGTTCTTC. Protein: CASRGLADYNEQFF. The chain carries TRBV27 and TRBJ2-1; 11 bases are shared with TRBD2. V lost 6 bases and J lost 4; bases outside the gene matches: 2. This CDR3 is 14 amino acids long. Germline V gives CDR1 MNHEY, CDR2 SMNVEV (reference sequence).

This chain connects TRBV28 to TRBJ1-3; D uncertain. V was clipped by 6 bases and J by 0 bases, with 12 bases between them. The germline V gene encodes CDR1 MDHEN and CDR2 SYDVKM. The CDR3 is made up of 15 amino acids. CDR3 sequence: CASSLRVDSGNTIYF. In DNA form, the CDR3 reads TGTGCCAGCAGCTTGAGGGTCGACTCTGGAAACACCATATATTTT.

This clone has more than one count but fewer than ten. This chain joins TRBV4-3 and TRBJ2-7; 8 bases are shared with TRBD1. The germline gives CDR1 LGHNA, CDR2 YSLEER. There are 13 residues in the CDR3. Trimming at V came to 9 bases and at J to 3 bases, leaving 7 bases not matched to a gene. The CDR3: CARVTGDLYEQYF. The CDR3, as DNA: TGCGCCAGAGTGACAGGGGATCTCTACGAGCAGTACTTC.

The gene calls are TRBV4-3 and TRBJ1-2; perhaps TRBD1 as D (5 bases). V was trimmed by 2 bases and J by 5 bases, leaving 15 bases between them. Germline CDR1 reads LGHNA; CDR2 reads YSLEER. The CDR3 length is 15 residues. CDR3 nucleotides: TGCGCCAGCAGCCAATTGGGTTCAGGGCAGTATGGCTACACCTTC. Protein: CASSQLGSGQYGYTF.

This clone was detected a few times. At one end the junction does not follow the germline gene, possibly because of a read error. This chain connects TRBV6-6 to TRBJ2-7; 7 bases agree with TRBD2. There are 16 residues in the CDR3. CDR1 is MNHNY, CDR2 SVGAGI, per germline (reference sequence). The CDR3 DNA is TGTGCCAGCAGCGAGGATAGACTAGCTCCCGAACGTGAGCTGTACTTC. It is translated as CASSEDRLAPERELYF.

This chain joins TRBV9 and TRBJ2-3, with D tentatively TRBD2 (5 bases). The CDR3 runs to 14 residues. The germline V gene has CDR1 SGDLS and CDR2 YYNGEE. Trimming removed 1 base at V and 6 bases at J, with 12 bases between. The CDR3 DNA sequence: TGTGCCAGCAGCGTAAGGTCGTGGAGGGATACGCAGTATTTT. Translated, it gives CASSVRSWRDTQYF.

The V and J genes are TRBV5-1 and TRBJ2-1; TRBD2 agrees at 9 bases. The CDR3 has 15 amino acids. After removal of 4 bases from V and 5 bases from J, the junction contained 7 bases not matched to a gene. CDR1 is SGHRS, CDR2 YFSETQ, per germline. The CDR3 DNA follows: TGCGCCAGCAGCGCCCTAGCGGGACTAAACAATGAGCAGTTCTTC. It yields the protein CASSALAGLNNEQFF.

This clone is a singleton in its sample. CDR3 sequence reads: CASTQGSGNTIYF. The DNA of the CDR3 is TGTGCCAGCACCCAGGGATCCGGAAACACCATATATTTT. The rearrangement links TRBV6-6 to TRBJ1-3, with TRBD1 as a possible D gene (5 bases). CDR1 is MNHNY, CDR2 SVGAGI, per germline (reference sequence). This CDR3 has 13 residues. Trimming cost V 7 bases and J 4 bases, with 11 bases left between them.

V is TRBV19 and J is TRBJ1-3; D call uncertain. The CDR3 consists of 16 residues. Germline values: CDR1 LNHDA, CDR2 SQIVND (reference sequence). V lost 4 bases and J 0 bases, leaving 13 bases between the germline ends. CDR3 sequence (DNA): TGTGCCAGTAGTACTCCCGGGATCCACTCTGGAAACACCATATATTTT. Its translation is CASSTPGIHSGNTIYF. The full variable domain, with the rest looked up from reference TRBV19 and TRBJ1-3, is DGGITQSPKYLFRKEGQNVTLSCEQNLNHDAMYWYRQDPGQGLRLIYYSQIVNDFQKGDIAEGYSVSREKKESFPLTVTSAQKNPTAFYLCASSTPGIHSGNTIYFGEGSWLTVV.